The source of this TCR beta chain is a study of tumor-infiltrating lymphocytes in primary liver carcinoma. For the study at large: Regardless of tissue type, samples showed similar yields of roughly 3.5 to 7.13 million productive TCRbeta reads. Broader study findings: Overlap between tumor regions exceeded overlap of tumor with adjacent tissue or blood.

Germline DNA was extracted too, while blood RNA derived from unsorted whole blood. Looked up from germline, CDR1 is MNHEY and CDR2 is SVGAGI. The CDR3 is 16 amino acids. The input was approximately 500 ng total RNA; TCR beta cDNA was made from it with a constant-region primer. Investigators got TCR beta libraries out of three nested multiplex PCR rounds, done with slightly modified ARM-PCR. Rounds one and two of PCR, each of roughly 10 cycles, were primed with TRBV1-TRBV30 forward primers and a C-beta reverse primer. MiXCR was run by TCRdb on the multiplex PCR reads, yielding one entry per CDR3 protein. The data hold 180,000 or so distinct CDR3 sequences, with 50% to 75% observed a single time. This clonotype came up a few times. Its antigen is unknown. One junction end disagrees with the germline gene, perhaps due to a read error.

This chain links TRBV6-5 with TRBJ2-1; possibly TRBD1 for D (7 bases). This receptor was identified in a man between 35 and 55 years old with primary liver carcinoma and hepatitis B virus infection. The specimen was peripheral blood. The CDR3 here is CVSSYTARGVYNEQFF. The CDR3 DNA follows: TGTGTCAGCAGTTATACTGCCAGGGGGGTCTACAATGAGCAGTTCTTC.